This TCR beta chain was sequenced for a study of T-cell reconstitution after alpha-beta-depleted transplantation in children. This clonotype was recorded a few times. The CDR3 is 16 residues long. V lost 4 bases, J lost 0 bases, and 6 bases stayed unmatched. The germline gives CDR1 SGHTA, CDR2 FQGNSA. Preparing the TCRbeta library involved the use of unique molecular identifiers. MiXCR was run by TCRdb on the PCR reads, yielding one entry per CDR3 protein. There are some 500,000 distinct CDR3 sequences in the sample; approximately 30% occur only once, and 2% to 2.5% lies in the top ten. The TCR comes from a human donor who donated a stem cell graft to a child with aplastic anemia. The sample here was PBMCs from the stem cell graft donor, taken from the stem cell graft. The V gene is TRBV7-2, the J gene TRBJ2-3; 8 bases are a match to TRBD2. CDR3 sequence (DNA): TGTGCCAGCAGCTCCCGGGGACTAGGAAGCACAGATACGCAGTATTTT. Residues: CASSSRGLGSTDTQYF.